A selection of T cell receptor beta chains follows, all from one sample in a study of spatial heterogeneity in lung cancer. Using its own MiXCR run on the 5' RACE reads, TCRdb lists one record per CDR3 protein. The sample has about 100,000 distinct CDR3 sequences; around 4.8% are singletons. Sequencing used lung tumor tissue, obtained at surgery. Receptors were obtained from a male donor with early-stage non-small cell lung cancer. Both conserved end residues are part of each CDR3. Clone size appears in some rows only: once, few, many, or a class for an expanded clone.

V	size	CDR3
TRBV11-2	-	CASSSESGLGSYNEQFF
TRBV5-1	many	CASSLGGLVTGELFF
TRBV4-1	many	CASSQDLRASGINEQFF
TRBV5-6	-	CASSPDREGGTDTQYF
TRBV6-6	-	CASSSTDREPYEQYF
TRBV6-1	many	CASTWDRMEQYF
TRBV2	-	CASTPLAGDGDEQFF
TRBV28	-	CASSLGTGANNAEAFF
TRBV7-9	many	CASSIGQANQETQYF
TRBV28	many	CASSLWSSYTGELFF
TRBV29-1	-	CSGSGGNEQFF
TRBV20-1	-	CSATTGQGHQPQHF
TRBV7-9	many	CASSPNLNEQYF
TRBV6-6	few	CASSYSSVYMYF
TRBV29-1	few	CSVRPQGFSYNEQFF
TRBV11-2	many	CASSSGFEQFF
TRBV21-1	large	CASSKVDVRTQYF
TRBV4-2	few	CASSQEAGLAYEQYF
TRBV10-3	many	CAIMRQWGTEAFF
TRBV4-1	many	CASSQGPVDEQYF
TRBV7-8	many	CASSLDRGLFF
TRBV5-1	-	CASKPGPDAYEQYF
TRBV7-8	few	CASSLAEVTSALEQYF
TRBV5-1	many	CASSLVAGDLNEQFF
TRBV5-1	many	CASSLAGSSEETQYF
TRBV6-5	many	CASKPSGSGTGELFF
TRBV5-1	many	CASRRTGDNEQFF
TRBV7-6	-	CASSLVAGTHEQYF
TRBV6-2/TRBV6-3	many	CASSFRTAEQYF
TRBV10-3	few	CAIGGGSGANVLTF
TRBV12-3/TRBV12-4	few	CASSNGIRLVGNTQYF
TRBV28	many	CASSDRGPQHF
TRBV4-1	many	CASSQKESANYGYTF
TRBV2	many	CASGGHLNTEAFF
TRBV28	many	CASKLETGPFYEQYF
TRBV20-1	-	CSAKPRGTSGLNEQFF
TRBV20-1	many	CSARGVTEAFF
TRBV29-1	many	CSVEQFAGLAGGNEQFF
TRBV6-1	many	CASRTGPITDTQYF
TRBV18	many	CASSPDSNNEQFF
TRBV4-1	many	CASSQTQDQPQHF
TRBV10-3	many	CAISESSEKLFF
TRBV11-2	many	CASSLDRFGGGTDTQYF
TRBV6-2/TRBV6-3	many	CASTGTYEETQYF
TRBV28	-	CASRWGGALEQFF
TRBV7-9	-	CASSQTGAAGELFF
TRBV12-3/TRBV12-4	-	CASSFWSRDNEQFF
TRBV2	many	CASTRQASYEQYF
TRBV6-5	many	CASSQIGQDYEQYF
TRBV20-1	few	CSARPRGRTYGYTF
TRBV18	-	CASSAVTVMGEKLFF
TRBV12-3/TRBV12-4	many	CASSLSGLQETQYF
TRBV4-1	many	CASSQDESDREKLFF
TRBV29-1	many	CSVEGQQETQYF
TRBV18	many	CASSPRTGVSWHGYTF
TRBV12-3/TRBV12-4	many	CASSPSAPYEQYF
TRBV28	many	CASRDPDRGNQPQHF
TRBV11-2	many	CASKEGGTDTQYF